This T cell receptor beta chain was profiled in a study of cytomegalovirus exposure and HLA in healthy donors. Whole-study results and caveats: Later, an analysis showed that TCR beta chains associated with HLA were more clonally expanded than others that were equally common. The sole available immune exposure information was CMV serostatus. Associated with HLA alleles at 0.05 false discovery rate in a later analysis were over 15,000 TCR beta sequences.

As regards this clone: The antigen remains undetermined.

The PCR had 60 Vbeta and 13 Jbeta primers. TCRdb's copy holds only in-frame clones and misses some; the assay was immunoSEQ multiplex PCR. This table lists approximately 45,000 clones. Germline CDR1 is SGHRS and CDR2 is YFSETQ. This CDR3 spans 14 amino acids. After removal of 0 bases from V and 7 bases from J, the junction contained 4 bases not matched to a gene. The clonotype was recovered from a middle-aged woman in good health and CMV-seronegative. The chain recombines TRBV5-1 with TRBJ1-1, with 9 positions matching TRBD1. Sequenced material: PBMCs. The CDR3: CASSLGQGGGEAFF. In DNA form, the CDR3 reads TGCGCCAGCAGCTTGGGACAGGGGGGAGGTGAAGCTTTCTTT.